A selection of T cell receptor beta chains follows, all from one sample in a study of T cell repertoires in cytomegalovirus infection. TCRdb itself ran the reads through MiXCR, one entry per CDR3 protein. The sample includes 350,000 to 400,000 distinct CDR3 sequences, just under 35% of them seen just once. These receptors lack a known antigen. The sequences come from cultured PBMCs, collected from culture after CMV antigen stimulation. These receptor sequences come from a human donor in good health (CMV status not recorded). Some clones in this sample may be carry-over from other donors' samples. Both conserved end residues are part of each CDR3. A D gene is named only where the DNA matches it firmly. Size values are once, few and many counts, or a class for expanded clones, and some rows have none.

d_call clone_size j_call v_call cdr3_aa cdr3_nt
. . TRBJ2-1 TRBV2 CASSGQPSSYNEQFF TGTGCCAGCAGTGGACAGCCTAGCTCCTACAATGAGCAGTTCTTC
. few TRBJ1-5 TRBV6-2/TRBV6-3 CASSRQAPGAQPQHF TGTGCCAGCAGTCGACAGGCTCCGGGGGCTCAGCCCCAGCATTTT
. . TRBJ1-3 TRBV6-5 CASRTGLGNTIYF TGTGCCAGCAGAACAGGATTGGGAAACACCATATATTTT
. . TRBJ2-3 TRBV6-1 CASSEGNSGFTDTQYF TGTGCCAGCAGTGAAGGGAACAGCGGATTCACAGATACGCAGTATTTT
. . TRBJ2-2 TRBV18 CASSPLQDGNTGELFF TGTGCCAGCTCACCACTCCAGGACGGTAACACCGGGGAGCTGTTTTTT
. . TRBJ1-1 TRBV20-1 CSAQRVENTEAFF TGCAGTGCACAAAGGGTTGAGAACACTGAAGCTTTCTTT
TRBD2 . TRBJ2-7 TRBV28 CASSWTSGISYEQYF TGTGCCAGCAGCTGGACTAGCGGGATCTCCTACGAGCAGTACTTC
. few TRBJ2-7 TRBV6-1 CASSGPQPTYEQYF TGTGCCAGCAGTGGCCCCCAGCCAACCTACGAGCAGTACTTC
TRBD2 . TRBJ2-7 TRBV20-1 CSAGSGVYEQYF TGCAGTGCTGGAAGCGGGGTCTACGAGCAGTACTTC
. . TRBJ1-4 TRBV7-2 CASSLSRAEKLFF TGTGCCAGCAGCTTATCCCGGGCTGAAAAACTGTTTTTT
TRBD2 . TRBJ2-5 TRBV5-1 CASSLGDMAGVETQYF TGCGCCAGCAGCCTAGGGGATATGGCGGGAGTGGAGACCCAGTACTTC
. . TRBJ2-7 TRBV7-6 CASSLDQVIYEQYF TGTGCCAGCAGCTTAGACCAAGTCATCTACGAGCAGTACTTC
TRBD1 many TRBJ1-2 TRBV28 CASTLLDRGYGYTF TGTGCCAGCACCCTACTGGACAGGGGCTATGGCTACACCTTC
TRBD1 . TRBJ1-6 TRBV19 CASSIGDSPNSPLHF TGTGCCAGTAGTATAGGGGACAGCCCTAATTCACCCCTCCACTTT
TRBD2 few TRBJ2-5 TRBV7-6 CASRSLPGLAGATVETQYF TGTGCCAGCAGATCTCTCCCGGGACTAGCGGGAGCGACGGTAGAGACCCAGTACTTC
. . TRBJ1-5 TRBV27 CASSPRAPNQPQHF TGTGCCAGCAGTCCCCGTGCCCCCAATCAGCCCCAGCATTTT
. few TRBJ2-4 TRBV7-2 CASSNQGSNIQYF TGTGCCAGCAGCAACCAGGGTAGTAACATTCAGTACTTC
TRBD2 few TRBJ2-5 TRBV7-4 CASSNPRGSGIQETQYF TGTGCCAGCAGCAACCCCCGGGGTAGCGGGATCCAAGAGACCCAGTACTTC
. once TRBJ1-5 TRBV27 CASSLGVTGNQPQHF TGTGCCAGCAGTTTAGGCGTAACAGGTAATCAGCCCCAGCATTTT
. few TRBJ1-1 TRBV7-2 CASSLKRGMAEAFF TGTGCCAGCAGCTTAAAGAGGGGTATGGCTGAAGCTTTCTTT
TRBD2 . TRBJ2-7 TRBV7-9 CASARGGRFSHEQYF TGTGCCAGCGCGAGAGGCGGGAGGTTCTCCCACGAGCAGTACTTC
. . TRBJ2-1 TRBV6-4 CASSSGTTQYNEQFF TGTGCCAGCAGCTCGGGGACCACCCAATACAATGAGCAGTTCTTC
TRBD2 . TRBJ2-7 TRBV28 CASIQAGALSEQYF TGTGCCAGCATTCAAGCGGGAGCCCTCTCCGAGCAGTACTTC
. . TRBJ2-5 TRBV29-1 CSVEPQDFRAANF TGCAGCGTTGAGCCACAAGACTTTCGGGCGGCAAACTTC
TRBD2 . TRBJ2-1 TRBV7-6 CASSLQLAGAPYNEQFF TGTGCCAGCAGCTTACAACTAGCGGGAGCCCCCTACAATGAGCAGTTCTTC
. . TRBJ1-2 TRBV20-1 CSASGTRGYTF TGCAGTGCCTCAGGGACACGCGGCTACACCTTC
. . TRBJ2-3 TRBV4-3 CASSQDRGLTDTQYF TGCGCCAGCAGCCAAGACAGGGGACTCACAGATACGCAGTATTTT
TRBD1 few TRBJ2-1 TRBV7-8 CASSPRDRRDNEQFF TGTGCCAGCAGCCCTAGGGACAGGCGGGACAATGAGCAGTTCTTC
TRBD2 few TRBJ2-3 TRBV6-6 CASSYSSSGSDTQYF TGTGCCAGCAGTTACTCTTCTAGCGGGAGTGATACGCAGTATTTT
. . TRBJ2-1 TRBV4-1 CASSKGAPEGDEQFF TGCGCCAGCAGCAAGGGCGCTCCCGAAGGGGATGAGCAGTTCTTC
TRBD2 . TRBJ2-1 TRBV6-2/TRBV6-3 CASSSGLIARPNSGRAPYNEQFF TGTGCCAGCAGTTCCGGTTTAATAGCTCGCCCCAATAGCGGGAGGGCGCCCTACAATGAGCAGTTCTTC
. few TRBJ1-5 TRBV7-2 CASSFIQGYQPQHF TGTGCCAGCAGCTTTATACAGGGATATCAGCCCCAGCATTTT
. . TRBJ2-5 TRBV7-9 CASSLTDNQETQYF TGTGCCAGCAGCCTCACGGACAACCAAGAGACCCAGTACTTC
. . TRBJ2-5 TRBV6-2/TRBV6-3 CASSALSPAETQYF TGTGCCAGCAGTGCCCTTTCCCCCGCGGAGACCCAGTACTTC
. . TRBJ1-1 TRBV7-2 CASLDRNTEAFF TGTGCCAGCCTAGATCGGAACACTGAAGCTTTCTTT
. . TRBJ1-1 TRBV28 CASSLTDTNTEAFF TGTGCCAGCAGTTTAACGGACACGAACACTGAAGCTTTCTTT
TRBD1 . TRBJ2-1 TRBV7-8 CASRDRGTYNEQFF TGTGCCAGCAGGGACAGGGGAACCTACAATGAGCAGTTCTTC
. . TRBJ2-3 TRBV9 CASSVVSRGSGTDTQYF TGTGCCAGCAGCGTAGTAAGTAGGGGCAGTGGCACAGATACGCAGTATTTT
TRBD1 few TRBJ2-7 TRBV5-4 CASSFYGTASYEQYF TGTGCCAGCAGCTTTTACGGGACAGCCTCCTACGAGCAGTACTTC
TRBD2 few TRBJ2-1 TRBV7-2 CASSLALGLAANNEQFF TGTGCCAGCAGCTTAGCCCTGGGACTAGCGGCAAACAATGAGCAGTTCTTC
. few TRBJ2-3 TRBV7-2 CASSILVGGTDTQYF TGTGCCAGCAGCATCCTGGTGGGGGGCACAGATACGCAGTATTTT
. . TRBJ2-3 TRBV28 CASSPNPGRLTDTQYF TGTGCCAGCAGTCCGAACCCCGGACGACTCACAGATACGCAGTATTTT
TRBD1 . TRBJ2-1 TRBV2 CASSSDRGFVNEQFF TGTGCCAGCAGCTCGGACAGGGGATTCGTTAATGAGCAGTTCTTC
. few TRBJ2-5 TRBV7-2 CASRRVTGEETQYF TGTGCCAGCAGGAGGGTGACTGGAGAAGAGACCCAGTACTTC
. few TRBJ2-5 TRBV19 CASSIVPRGQETQYF TGTGCCAGTAGTATAGTGCCCCGGGGGCAAGAGACCCAGTACTTC
. few TRBJ2-1 TRBV27 CASSPGAGKGDEQFF TGTGCCAGCAGTCCTGGCGCGGGAAAAGGCGATGAGCAGTTCTTC